This TCR beta chain originates from a study of cytomegalovirus exposure and HLA in healthy donors. PCR involved 60 Vbeta and 13 Jbeta primers. Repertoires were generated with immunoSEQ multiplex PCR, while TCRdb's copy carries only in-frame clones and drops some. The sample shows about 130,000 clones, roughly 15% of them seen only once. The CDR3 runs 15 residues. V was pared by 3 bases and J by 4 bases, with 15 bases between. Germline V lookup: CDR1 LGHNA, CDR2 YSLEER. Findings and caveats of the study: In vitro work confirmed that a few CMV-associated chains recognize CMV antigens. Sequencing depth roughly uniform across donors was assumed in presence/absence analyses. Per published accounts, TCR beta sequences correctly predicted the HLA-A and HLA-B alleles of most subjects. The study put about 180 TCR beta chains on its list as cytomegalovirus-associated.

About this clone itself: The antigen is unknown.

This clonotype originated in a female donor in good health and CMV-seropositive. Sequencing used PBMCs. This chain uses TRBV4-3 with TRBJ1-2; D unresolved. The CDR3 is CASSQLSLPFYGYTF. The CDR3 DNA sequence: TGCGCCAGCAGCCAGTTGAGCCTCCCTTTCTATGGCTACACCTTC.